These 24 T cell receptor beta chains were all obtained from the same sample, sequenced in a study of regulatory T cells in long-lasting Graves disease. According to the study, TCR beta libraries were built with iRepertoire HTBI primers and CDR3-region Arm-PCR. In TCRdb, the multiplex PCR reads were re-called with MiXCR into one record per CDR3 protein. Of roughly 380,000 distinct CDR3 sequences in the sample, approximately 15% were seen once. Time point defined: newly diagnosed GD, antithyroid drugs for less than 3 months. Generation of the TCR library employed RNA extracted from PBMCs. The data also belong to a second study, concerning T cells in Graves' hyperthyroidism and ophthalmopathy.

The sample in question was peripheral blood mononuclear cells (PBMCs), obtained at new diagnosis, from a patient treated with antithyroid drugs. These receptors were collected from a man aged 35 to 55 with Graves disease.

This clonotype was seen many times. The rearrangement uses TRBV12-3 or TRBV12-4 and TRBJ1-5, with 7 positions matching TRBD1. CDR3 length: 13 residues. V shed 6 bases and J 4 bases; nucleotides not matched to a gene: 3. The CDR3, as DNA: TGTGCCAGCAGGGAGACAGGGAATCAGCCCCAGCATTTT. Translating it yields CASRETGNQPQHF.

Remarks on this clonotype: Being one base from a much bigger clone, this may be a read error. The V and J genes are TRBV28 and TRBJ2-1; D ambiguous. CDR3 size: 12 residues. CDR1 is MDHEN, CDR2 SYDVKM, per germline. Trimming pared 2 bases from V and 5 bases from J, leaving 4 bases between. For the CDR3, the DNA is TGTGCCAGCAGTTTAATGAACAATGAGCAGTTCTTC. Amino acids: CASSLMNNEQFF.

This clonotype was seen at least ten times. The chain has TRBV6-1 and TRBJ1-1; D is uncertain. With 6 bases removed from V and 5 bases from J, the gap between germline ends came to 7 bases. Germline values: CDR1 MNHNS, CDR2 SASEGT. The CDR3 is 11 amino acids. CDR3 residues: CASRWGTEAFF. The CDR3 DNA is TGTGCCAGCAGGTGGGGTACTGAAGCTTTCTTT.

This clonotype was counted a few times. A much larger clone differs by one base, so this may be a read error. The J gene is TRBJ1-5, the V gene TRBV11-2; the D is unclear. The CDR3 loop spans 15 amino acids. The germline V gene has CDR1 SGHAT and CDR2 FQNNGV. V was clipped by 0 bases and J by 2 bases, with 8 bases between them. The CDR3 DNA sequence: TGTGCCAGCAGCTTAGATACAAGGGGCAATCAGCCCCAGCATTTT. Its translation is CASSLDTRGNQPQHF.

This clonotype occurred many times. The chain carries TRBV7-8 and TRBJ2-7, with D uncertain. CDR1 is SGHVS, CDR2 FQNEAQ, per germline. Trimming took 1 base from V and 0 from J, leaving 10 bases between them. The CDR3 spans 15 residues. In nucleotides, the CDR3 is TGTGCCAGCAGCTTAGGGGGTAAGAGCTCCTACGAGCAGTACTTC. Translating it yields CASSLGGKSSYEQYF.

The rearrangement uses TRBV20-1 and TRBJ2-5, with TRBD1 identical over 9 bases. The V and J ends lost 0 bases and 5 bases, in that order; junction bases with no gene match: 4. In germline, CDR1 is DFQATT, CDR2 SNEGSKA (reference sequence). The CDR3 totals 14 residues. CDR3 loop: CSAREGQGLETQYF. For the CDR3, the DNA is TGCAGTGCTAGAGAGGGACAGGGTTTGGAGACCCAGTACTTC.

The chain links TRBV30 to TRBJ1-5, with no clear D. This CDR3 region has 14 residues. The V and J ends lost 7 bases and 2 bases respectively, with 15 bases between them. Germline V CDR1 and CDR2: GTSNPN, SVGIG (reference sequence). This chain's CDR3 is CASTVRLGNQPQHF. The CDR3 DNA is TGTGCCTCGACTGTACGTCTTGGCAATCAGCCCCAGCATTTT.

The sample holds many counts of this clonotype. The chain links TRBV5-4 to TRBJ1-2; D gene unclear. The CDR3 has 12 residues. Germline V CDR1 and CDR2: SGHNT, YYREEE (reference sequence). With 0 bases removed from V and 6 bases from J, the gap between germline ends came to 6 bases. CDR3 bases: TGTGCCAGCAGCTTGGGCCTCAATGGCTACACCTTC. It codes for CASSLGLNGYTF.

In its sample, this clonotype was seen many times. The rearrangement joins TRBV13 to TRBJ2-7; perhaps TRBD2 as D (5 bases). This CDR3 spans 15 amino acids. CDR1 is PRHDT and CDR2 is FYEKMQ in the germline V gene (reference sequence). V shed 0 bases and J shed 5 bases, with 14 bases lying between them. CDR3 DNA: TGTGCCAGCAGCTTAGGCAGCGAGCGGCCTCACGAGCAGTACTTC. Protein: CASSLGSERPHEQYF. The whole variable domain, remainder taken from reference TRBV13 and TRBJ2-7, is AAGVIQSPRHLIKEKRETATLKCYPIPRHDTVYWYQQGPGQDPQFLISFYEKMQSDKGSIPDRFSAQQFSDYHSELNMSSLELGDSALYFCASSLGSERPHEQYFGPGTRLTVT.

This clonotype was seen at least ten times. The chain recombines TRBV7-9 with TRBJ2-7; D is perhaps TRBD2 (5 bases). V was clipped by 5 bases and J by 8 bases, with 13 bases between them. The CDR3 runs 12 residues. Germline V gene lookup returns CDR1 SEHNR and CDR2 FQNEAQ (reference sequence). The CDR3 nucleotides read TGTGCCAGCAGCCCAGACCGGGAAAAGCAGTACTTC. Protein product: CASSPDREKQYF.

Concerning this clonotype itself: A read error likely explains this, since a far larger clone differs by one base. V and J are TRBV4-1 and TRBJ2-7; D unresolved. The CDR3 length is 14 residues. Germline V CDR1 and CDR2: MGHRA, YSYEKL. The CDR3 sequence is CASSSGPQPHEQYF. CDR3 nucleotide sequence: TGTGCCAGCAGTTCCGGTCCGCAACCCCACGAGCAGTACTTC.

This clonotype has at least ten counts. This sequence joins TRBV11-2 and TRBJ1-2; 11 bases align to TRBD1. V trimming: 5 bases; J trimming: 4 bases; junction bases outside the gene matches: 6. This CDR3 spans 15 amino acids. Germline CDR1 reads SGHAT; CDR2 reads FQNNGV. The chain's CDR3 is CASSITGQGGYGYTF. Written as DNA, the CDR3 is TGTGCCAGCAGCATAACGGGACAGGGGGGCTATGGCTACACCTTC.

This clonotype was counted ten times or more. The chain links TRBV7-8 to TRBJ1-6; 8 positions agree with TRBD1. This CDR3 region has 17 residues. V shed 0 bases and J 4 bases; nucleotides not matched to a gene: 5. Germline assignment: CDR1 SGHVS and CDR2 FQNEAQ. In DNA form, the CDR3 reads TGTGCCAGCAGCTTAGCAAACAGGGGGGATTATAATTCACCCCTCCACTTT. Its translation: CASSLANRGDYNSPLHF.

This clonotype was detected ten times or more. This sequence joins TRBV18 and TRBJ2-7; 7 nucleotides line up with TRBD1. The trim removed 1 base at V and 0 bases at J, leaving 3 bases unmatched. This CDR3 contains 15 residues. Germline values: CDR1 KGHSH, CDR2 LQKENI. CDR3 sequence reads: CASSPQTGRSYEQYF. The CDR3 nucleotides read TGTGCCAGCTCACCACAGACAGGGCGCTCCTACGAGCAGTACTTC. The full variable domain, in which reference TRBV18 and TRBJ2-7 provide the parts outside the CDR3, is NAGVMQNPRHLVRRRGQEARLRCSPMKGHSHVYWYRQLPEEGLKFMVYLQKENIIDESGMPKERFSAEFPKEGPSILRIQQVVRGDSAAYFCASSPQTGRSYEQYFGPGTRLTVT.

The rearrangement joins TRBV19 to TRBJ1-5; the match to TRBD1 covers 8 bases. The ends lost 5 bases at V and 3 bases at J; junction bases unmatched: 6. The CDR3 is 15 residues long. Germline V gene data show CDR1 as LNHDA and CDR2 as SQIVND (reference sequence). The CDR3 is CASSLLDRDNQPQHF. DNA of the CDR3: TGTGCCAGTAGTTTGTTGGACAGGGACAATCAGCCCCAGCATTTT.

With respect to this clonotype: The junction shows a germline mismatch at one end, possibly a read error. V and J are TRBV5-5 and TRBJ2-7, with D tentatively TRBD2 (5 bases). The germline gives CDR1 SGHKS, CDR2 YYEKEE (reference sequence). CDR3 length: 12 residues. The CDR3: CASSSLGGRTGF. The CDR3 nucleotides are TGTGCCAGCAGTTCCCTCGGAGGTCGAACGGGCTTC.

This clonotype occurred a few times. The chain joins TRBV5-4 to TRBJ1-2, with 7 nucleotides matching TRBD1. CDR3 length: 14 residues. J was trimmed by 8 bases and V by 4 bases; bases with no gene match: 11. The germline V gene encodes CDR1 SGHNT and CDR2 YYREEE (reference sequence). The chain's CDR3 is CASSTGQIYGGYTF. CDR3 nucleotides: TGTGCCAGCAGCACGGGACAGATCTATGGGGGCTACACCTTC.

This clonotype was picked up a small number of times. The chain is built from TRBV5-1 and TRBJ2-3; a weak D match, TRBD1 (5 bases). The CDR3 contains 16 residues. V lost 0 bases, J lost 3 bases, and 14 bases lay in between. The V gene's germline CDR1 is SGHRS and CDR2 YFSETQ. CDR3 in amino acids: CASSLEWQGRTDTQYF. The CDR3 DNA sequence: TGCGCCAGCAGCTTGGAATGGCAGGGTAGGACAGATACGCAGTATTTT.

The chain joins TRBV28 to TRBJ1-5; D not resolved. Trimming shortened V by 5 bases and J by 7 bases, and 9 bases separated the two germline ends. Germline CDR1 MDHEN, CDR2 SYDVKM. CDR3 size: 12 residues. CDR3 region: CASSTLLQPQHF. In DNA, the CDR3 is TGTGCCAGCAGTACCCTGCTACAGCCCCAGCATTTT. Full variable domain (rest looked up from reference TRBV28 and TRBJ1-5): DVKVTQSSRYLVKRTGEKVFLECVQDMDHENMFWYRQDPGLGLRLIYFSYDVKMKEKGDIPEGYSVSREKKERFSLILESASTNQTSMYLCASSTLLQPQHFGDGTRLSIL.

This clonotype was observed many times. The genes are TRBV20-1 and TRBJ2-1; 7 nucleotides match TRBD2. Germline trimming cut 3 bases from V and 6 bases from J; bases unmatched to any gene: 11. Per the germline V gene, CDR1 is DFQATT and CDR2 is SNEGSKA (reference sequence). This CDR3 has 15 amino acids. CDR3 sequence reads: CSARSYGEGRNEQFF. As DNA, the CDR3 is TGCAGTGCTAGGAGCTACGGGGAGGGGCGCAATGAGCAGTTCTTC.

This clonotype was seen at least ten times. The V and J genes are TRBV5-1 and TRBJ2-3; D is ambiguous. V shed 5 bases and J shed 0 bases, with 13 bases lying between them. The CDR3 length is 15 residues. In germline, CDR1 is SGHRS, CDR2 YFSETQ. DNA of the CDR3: TGCGCCAGCAGAGCTCGATCGATCAGCACAGATACGCAGTATTTT. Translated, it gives CASRARSISTDTQYF. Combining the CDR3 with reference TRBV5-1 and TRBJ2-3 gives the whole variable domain KAGVTQTPRYLIKTRGQQVTLSCSPISGHRSVSWYQQTPGQGLQFLFEYFSETQRNKGNFPGRFSGRQFSNSRSEMNVSTLELGDSALYLCASRARSISTDTQYFGPGTRLTVL.

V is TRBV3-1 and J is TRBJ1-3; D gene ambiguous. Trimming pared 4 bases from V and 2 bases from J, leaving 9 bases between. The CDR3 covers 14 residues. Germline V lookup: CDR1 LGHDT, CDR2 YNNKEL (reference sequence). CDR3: CASSPEGTGNTIYF. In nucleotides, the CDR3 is TGTGCCAGCAGCCCCGAGGGAACTGGAAACACCATATATTTT.

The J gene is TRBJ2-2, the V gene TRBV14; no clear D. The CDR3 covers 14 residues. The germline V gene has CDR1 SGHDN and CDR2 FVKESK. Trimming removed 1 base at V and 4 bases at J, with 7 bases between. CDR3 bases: TGTGCCAGCAGCCAAGGCCTCTTCACCGGGGAGCTGTTTTTT. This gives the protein CASSQGLFTGELFF.

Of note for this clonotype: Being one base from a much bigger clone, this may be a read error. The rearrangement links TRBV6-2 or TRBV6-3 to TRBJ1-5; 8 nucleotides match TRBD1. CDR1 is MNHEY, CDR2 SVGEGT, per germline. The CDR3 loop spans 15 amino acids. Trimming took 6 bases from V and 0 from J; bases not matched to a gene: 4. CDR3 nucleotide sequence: TGTGCCAGCAGGGAAGGGACAGGTAGCAATCAGCCCCAGCATTTT. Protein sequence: CASREGTGSNQPQHF.